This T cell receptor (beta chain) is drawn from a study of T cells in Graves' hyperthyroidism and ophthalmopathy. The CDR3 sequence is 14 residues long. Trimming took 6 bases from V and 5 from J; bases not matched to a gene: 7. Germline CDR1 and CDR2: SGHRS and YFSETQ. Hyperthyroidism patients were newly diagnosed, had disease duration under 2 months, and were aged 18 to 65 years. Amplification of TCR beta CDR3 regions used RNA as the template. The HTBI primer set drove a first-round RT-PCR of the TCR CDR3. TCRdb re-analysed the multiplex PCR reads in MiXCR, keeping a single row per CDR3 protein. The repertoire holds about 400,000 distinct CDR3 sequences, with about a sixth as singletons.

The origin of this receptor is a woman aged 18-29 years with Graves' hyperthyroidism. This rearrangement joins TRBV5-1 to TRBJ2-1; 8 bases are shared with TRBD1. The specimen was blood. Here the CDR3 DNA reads TGCGCCAGCAAAGGACAGGGATTAAACAATGAGCAGTTCTTC. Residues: CASKGQGLNNEQFF.